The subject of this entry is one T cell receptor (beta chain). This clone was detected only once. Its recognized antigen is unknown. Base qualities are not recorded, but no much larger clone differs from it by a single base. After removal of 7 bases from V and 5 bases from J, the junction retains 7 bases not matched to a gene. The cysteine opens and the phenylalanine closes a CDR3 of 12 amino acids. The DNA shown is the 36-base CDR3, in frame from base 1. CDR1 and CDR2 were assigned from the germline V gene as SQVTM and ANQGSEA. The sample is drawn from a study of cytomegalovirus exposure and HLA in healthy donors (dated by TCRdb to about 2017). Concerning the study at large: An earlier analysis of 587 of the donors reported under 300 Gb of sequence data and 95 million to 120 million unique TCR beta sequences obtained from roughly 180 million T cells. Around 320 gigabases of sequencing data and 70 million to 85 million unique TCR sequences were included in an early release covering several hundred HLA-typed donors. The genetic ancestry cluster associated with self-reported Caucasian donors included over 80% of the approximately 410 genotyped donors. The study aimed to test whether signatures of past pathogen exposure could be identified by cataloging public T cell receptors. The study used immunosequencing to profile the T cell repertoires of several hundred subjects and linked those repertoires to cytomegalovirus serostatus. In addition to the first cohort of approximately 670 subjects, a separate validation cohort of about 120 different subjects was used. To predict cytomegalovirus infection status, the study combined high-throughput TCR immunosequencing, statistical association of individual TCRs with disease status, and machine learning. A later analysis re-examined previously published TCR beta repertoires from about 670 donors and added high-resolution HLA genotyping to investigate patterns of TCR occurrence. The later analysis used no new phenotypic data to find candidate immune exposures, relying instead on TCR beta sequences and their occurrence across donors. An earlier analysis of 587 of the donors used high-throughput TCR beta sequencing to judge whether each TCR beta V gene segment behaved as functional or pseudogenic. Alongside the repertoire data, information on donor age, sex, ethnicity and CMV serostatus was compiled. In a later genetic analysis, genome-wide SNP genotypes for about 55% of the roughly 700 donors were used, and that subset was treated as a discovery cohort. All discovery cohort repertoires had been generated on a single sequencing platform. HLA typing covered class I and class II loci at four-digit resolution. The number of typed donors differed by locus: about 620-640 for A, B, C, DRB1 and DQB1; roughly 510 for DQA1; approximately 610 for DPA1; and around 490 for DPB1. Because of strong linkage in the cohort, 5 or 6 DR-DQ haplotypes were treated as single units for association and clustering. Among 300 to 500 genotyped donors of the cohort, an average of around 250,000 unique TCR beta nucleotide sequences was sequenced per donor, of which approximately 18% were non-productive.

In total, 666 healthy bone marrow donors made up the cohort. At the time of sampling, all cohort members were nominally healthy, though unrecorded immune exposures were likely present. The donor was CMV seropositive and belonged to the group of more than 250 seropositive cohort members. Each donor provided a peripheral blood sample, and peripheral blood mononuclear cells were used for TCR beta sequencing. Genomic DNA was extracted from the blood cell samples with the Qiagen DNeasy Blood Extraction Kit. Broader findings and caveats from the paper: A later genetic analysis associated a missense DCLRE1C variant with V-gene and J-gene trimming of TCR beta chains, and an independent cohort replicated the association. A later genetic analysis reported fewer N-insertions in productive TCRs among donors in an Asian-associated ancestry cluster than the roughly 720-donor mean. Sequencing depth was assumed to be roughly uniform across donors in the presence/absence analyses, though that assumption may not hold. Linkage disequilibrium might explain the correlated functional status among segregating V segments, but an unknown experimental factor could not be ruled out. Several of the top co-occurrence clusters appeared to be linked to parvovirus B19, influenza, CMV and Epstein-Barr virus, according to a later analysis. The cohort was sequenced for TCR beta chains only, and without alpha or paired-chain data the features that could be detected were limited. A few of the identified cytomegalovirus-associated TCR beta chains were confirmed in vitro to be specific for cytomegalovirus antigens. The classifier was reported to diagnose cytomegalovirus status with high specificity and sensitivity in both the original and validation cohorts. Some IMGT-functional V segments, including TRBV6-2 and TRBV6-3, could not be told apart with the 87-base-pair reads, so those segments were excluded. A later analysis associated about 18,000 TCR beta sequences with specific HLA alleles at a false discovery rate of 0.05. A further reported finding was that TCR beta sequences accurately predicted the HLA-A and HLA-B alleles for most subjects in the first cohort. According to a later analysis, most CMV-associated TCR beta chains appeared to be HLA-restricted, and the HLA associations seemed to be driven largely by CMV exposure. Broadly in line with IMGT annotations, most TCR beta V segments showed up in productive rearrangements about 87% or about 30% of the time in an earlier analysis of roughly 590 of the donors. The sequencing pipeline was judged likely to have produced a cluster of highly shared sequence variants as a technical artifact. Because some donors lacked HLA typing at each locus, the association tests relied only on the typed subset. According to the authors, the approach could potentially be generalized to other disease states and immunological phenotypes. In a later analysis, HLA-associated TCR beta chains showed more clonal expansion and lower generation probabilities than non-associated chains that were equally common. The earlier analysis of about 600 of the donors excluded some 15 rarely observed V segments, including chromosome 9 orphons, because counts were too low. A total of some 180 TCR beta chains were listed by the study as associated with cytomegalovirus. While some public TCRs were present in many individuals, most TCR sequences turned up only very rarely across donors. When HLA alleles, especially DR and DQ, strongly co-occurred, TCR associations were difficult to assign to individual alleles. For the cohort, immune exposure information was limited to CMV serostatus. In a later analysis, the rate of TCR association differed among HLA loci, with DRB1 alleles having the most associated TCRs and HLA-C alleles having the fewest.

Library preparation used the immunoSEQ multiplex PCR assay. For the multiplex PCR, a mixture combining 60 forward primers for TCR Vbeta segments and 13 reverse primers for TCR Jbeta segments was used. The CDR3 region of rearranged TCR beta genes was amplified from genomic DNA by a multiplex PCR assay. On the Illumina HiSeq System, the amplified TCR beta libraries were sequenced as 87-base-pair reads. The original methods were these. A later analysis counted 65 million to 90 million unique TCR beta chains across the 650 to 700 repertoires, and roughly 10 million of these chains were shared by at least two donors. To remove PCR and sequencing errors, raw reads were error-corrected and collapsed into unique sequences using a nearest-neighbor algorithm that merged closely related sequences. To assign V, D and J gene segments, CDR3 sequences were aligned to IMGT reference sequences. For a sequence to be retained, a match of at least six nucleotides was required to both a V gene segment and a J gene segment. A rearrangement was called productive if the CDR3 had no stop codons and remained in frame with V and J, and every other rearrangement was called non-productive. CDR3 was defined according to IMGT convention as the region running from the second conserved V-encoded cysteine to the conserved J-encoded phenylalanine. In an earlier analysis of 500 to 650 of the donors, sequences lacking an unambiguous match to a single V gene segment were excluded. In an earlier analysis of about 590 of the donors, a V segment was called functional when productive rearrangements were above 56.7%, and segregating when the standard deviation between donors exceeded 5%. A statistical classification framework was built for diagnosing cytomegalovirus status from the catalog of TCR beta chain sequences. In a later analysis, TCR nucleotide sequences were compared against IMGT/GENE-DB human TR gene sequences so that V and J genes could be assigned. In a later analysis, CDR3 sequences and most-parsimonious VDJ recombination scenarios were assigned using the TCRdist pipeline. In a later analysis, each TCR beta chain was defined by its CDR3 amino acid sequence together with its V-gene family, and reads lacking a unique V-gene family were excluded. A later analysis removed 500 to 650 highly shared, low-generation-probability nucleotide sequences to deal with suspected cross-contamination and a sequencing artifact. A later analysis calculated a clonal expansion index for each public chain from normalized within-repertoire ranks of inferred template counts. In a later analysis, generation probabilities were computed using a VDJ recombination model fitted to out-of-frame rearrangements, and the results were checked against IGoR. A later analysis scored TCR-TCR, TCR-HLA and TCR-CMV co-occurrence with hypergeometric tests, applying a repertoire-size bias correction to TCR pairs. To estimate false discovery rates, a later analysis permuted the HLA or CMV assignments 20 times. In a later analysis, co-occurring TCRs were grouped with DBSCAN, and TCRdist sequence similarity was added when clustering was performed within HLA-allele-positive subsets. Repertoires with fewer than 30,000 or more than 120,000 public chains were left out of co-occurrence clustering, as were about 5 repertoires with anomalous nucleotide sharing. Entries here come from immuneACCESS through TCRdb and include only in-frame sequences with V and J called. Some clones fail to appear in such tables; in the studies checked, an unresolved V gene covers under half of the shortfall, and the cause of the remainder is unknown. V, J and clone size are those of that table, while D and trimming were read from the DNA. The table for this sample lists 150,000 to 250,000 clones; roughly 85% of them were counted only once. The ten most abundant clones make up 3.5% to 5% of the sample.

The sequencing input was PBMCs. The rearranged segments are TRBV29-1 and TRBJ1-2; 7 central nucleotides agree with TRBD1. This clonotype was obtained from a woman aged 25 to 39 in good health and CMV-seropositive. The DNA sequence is TGCAGCGCGCGACAGGGTTCATATGGCTACACCTTC. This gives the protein CSARQGSYGYTF.